Listed here are 16 T cell receptor beta chains from one sample, sequenced in a study of blood T cell repertoires in COVID-19. Sequencing used immunoSEQ multiplex PCR; TCRdb keeps in-frame clones, though not all of them. This sample has 390,000 or so clones; 80% to 90% occur once, and the top ten carry roughly 10%. The sample was peripheral blood. These TCRs come from a woman in her 30s with COVID-19, enrolled during active disease.

V and J are TRBV10-3 and TRBJ2-3; tentatively, D is TRBD1 (5 bases). Germline V gene lookup returns CDR1 ENHRY and CDR2 SYGVKD. V gave up 6 bases and J gave up 4 bases, with 11 bases separating them. This CDR3 has 13 residues. The CDR3: CAIRGQGADTQYF. DNA for the CDR3: TGTGCCATCAGAGGGCAGGGTGCAGATACGCAGTATTTT.

This clone has just one count. The chain uses TRBV29-1 and TRBJ2-5, with D uncertain. V lost 6 bases and J lost 1, with 9 bases in between. The CDR3 is made up of 12 amino acids. In germline, CDR1 is SQVTM, CDR2 ANQGSEA. The DNA of the CDR3 is TGCAGCGTCAGGATGGTCCAAGAGACCCAGTACTTC. It yields the protein CSVRMVQETQYF.

The chain has TRBV6-5 and TRBJ2-7, with a possible D match to TRBD1 (6 bases). V was cut by 5 bases and J by 1 base, with 9 bases left in between. Looked up from germline, CDR1 is MNHEY and CDR2 is SVGAGI. This CDR3 is 13 amino acids long. This CDR3 is CASSTGQSYEQYF. CDR3 bases: TGTGCCAGCAGTACCGGACAGTCCTACGAGCAGTACTTC.

The chain uses TRBV12-3 or TRBV12-4 and TRBJ2-3, with a weak D call TRBD1 (6 bases). The CDR3 extends over 12 amino acids. Trimming stripped 8 bases from V and 3 bases from J, with 9 bases between. CDR3 sequence: CASGTGTDTQYF. CDR3 in DNA: TGTGCCAGCGGTACAGGGACAGATACGCAGTATTTT.

This rearrangement joins TRBV5-1 to TRBJ1-2, with 7 positions matching TRBD1. The junction had 11 bases not matched to a gene; V was cut back by 4 bases and J by 8 bases. The CDR3 is made up of 14 amino acids. The germline gives CDR1 SGHRS, CDR2 YFSETQ. CDR3: CASSAGRQGEGYTF. The CDR3 DNA is TGCGCCAGCAGCGCCGGAAGGCAGGGGGAAGGCTACACCTTC. Looking up the rest from reference TRBV5-1 and TRBJ1-2 gives the full variable domain: KAGVTQTPRYLIKTRGQQVTLSCSPISGHRSVSWYQQTPGQGLQFLFEYFSETQRNKGNFPGRFSGRQFSNSRSEMNVSTLELGDSALYLCASSAGRQGEGYTFGSGTRLTVV.

The rearrangement joins TRBV5-4 to TRBJ2-1; 10 nucleotides line up with TRBD2. The CDR3 contains 17 residues. The V gene end was trimmed by 5 bases and the J gene end by 5 bases; junction bases not matched to a gene: 13. Germline assignment: CDR1 SGHNT and CDR2 YYREEE (reference sequence). The CDR3 protein is CASSSNPGLAEHNEQFF. CDR3 nucleotides: TGTGCCAGCAGTTCCAATCCAGGACTAGCGGAGCACAATGAGCAGTTCTTC.

The gene calls are TRBV11-1 and TRBJ2-5; 8 nucleotides match TRBD1. J lost 7 bases, V lost 2 bases, and 6 bases had no gene match. CDR1 and CDR2 (germline): SGHAT, FQDESV (reference sequence). The CDR3 is 14 amino acids. Here the CDR3 reads CASSLSGGDWTQYF. The CDR3 coding sequence is TGTGCCAGCAGCTTATCAGGGGGCGATTGGACCCAGTACTTC.

CDR3 loop: CASRSGGTGSQPQHF. In nucleotides, the CDR3 is TGTGCCAGCAGATCCGGGGGGACTGGAAGTCAGCCCCAGCATTTT. The rearrangement links TRBV7-2 to TRBJ1-5, with a possible D match to TRBD1 (5 bases). Per germline, CDR1 SGHTA and CDR2 FQGNSA. V was cut by 6 bases and J by 6 bases, with 18 bases left in between. The CDR3 contains 15 residues.

The genes are TRBV24-1 and TRBJ2-2, with TRBD1 matching 7 bases. V trimming: 3 bases; J trimming: 3 bases; junction bases outside the gene matches: 3. This CDR3 comprises 15 residues. Germline CDR1 and CDR2: KGHDR and SFDVKD. The CDR3 here is CATSDTDRDTGELFF. The CDR3 DNA sequence: TGTGCCACCAGTGATACCGACAGGGACACCGGGGAGCTGTTTTTT.

The J gene is TRBJ2-2, the V gene TRBV19; no clear D. The germline V and J ends were trimmed by 8 bases and 7 bases, with 5 bases remaining between them. This CDR3 has 10 residues. Germline V gives CDR1 LNHDA, CDR2 SQIVND (reference sequence). CDR3 protein: CASSGGELFF. DNA for the CDR3: TGTGCCAGTTCGGGCGGGGAGCTGTTTTTT.

This clone was counted a single time. V gene TRBV10-3 combines with J gene TRBJ2-5; 8 bases are shared with TRBD2. CDR1 and CDR2 (germline): ENHRY, SYGVKD. This CDR3 contains 14 residues. The V segment lost 10 bases and the J segment 1 base; nucleotides outside the gene matches: 8. CDR3 in amino acids: CATRASGGQETQYF. CDR3 bases: TGTGCCACCCGTGCGAGCGGGGGCCAAGAGACCCAGTACTTC.

This clone was detected once. The chain links TRBV2 to TRBJ2-2; 16 bases agree with TRBD2. The V gene end was trimmed by 7 bases and the J gene end by 7 bases; junction bases not matched to a gene: 12. The CDR3 spans 18 residues. Germline V gene sequence: CDR1 SNHLY, CDR2 FYNNEI. The CDR3 protein is CASTPGLAGGPGGGELFF. The CDR3 region has the DNA TGTGCCAGCACCCCGGGACTAGCGGGAGGGCCCGGCGGCGGGGAGCTGTTTTTT.

In DNA, the CDR3 is TGTGCCAGCAGCCCGGGAGTACGTGAGACCCAGTACTTC. As protein: CASSPGVRETQYF. This chain uses TRBV3-1 (or the pseudogene TRBV3-2) with TRBJ2-5; D may be TRBD2 (6 bases). Looked up from germline, CDR1 is LGHDT and CDR2 is YNNKEL (reference sequence). The V and J ends lost 4 bases and 5 bases respectively, with 11 bases between them. CDR3 length: 13 residues.

The rearrangement links TRBV6-5 to TRBJ2-1; tentative D call: TRBD1 (5 bases). V was clipped by 7 bases and J by 5 bases, with 12 bases between them. This CDR3 contains 13 residues. Per the germline V gene, CDR1 is MNHEY and CDR2 is SVGAGI. CDR3 DNA: TGTGCCAGCAACTCAGGGATCCACAATGAGCAGTTCTTC. Protein product: CASNSGIHNEQFF.

V is TRBV18 and J is TRBJ1-4, with D maybe TRBD1 (5 bases). The length of the CDR3 is 13 residues. Germline loops: CDR1 KGHSH, CDR2 LQKENI. Trimming left V 4 bases short and J 5 bases short, with 8 bases between. The CDR3 nucleotides are TGTGCCAGCTCACAGGGGTCGAATGAAAAACTGTTTTTT. It translates to CASSQGSNEKLFF. Combining the CDR3 with reference TRBV18 and TRBJ1-4 gives the whole variable domain NAGVMQNPRHLVRRRGQEARLRCSPMKGHSHVYWYRQLPEEGLKFMVYLQKENIIDESGMPKERFSAEFPKEGPSILRIQQVVRGDSAAYFCASSQGSNEKLFFGSGTQLSVL.

The V call is TRBV6-6, the J call TRBJ1-2, with TRBD1 as a possible D gene (6 bases). Trimming left V 7 bases short and J 0 bases short, with 15 bases between. Germline V gives CDR1 MNHNY, CDR2 SVGAGI (reference sequence). The length of the CDR3 is 15 residues. CDR3 sequence: CASIPKTGANYGYTF. In DNA, the CDR3 is TGTGCCAGCATTCCTAAGACAGGAGCTAACTATGGCTACACCTTC.